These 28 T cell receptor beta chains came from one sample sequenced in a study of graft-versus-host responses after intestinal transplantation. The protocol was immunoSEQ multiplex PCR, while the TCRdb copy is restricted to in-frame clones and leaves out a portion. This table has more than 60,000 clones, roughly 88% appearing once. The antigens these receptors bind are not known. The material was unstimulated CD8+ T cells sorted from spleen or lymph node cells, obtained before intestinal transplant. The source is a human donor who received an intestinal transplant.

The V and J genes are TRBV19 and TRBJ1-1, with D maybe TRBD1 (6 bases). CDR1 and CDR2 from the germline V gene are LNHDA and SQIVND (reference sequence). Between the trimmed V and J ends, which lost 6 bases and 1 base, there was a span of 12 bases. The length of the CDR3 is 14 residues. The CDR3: CASRVGAENTEAFF. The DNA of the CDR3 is TGTGCCAGTAGAGTGGGGGCTGAGAACACTGAAGCTTTCTTT.

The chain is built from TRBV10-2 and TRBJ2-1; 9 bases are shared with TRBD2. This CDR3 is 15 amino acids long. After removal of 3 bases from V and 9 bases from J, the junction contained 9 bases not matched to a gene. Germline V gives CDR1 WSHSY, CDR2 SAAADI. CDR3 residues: CASSDRGGAGGEQFF. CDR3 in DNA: TGCGCCAGCAGTGACCGCGGGGGGGCCGGGGGTGAGCAGTTCTTC.

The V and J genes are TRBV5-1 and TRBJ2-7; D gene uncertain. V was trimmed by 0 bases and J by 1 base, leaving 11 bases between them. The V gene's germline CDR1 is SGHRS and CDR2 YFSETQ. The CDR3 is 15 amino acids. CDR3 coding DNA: TGCGCCAGCAGCTTGGGCGCTTCCCTATCCTACGAGCAGTACTTC. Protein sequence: CASSLGASLSYEQYF.

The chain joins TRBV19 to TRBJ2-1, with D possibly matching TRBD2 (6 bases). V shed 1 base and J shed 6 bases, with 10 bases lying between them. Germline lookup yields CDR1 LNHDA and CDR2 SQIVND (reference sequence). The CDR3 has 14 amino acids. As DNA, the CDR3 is TGTGCCAGTAGTATAGGCCCGGGGGTCAATGAGCAGTTCTTC. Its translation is CASSIGPGVNEQFF.

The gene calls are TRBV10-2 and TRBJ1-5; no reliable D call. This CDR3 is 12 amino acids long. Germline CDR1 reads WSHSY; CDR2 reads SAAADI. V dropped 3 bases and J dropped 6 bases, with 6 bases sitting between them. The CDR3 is CASSEWSQPQHF. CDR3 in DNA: TGCGCCAGCAGTGAATGGAGTCAGCCCCAGCATTTT.

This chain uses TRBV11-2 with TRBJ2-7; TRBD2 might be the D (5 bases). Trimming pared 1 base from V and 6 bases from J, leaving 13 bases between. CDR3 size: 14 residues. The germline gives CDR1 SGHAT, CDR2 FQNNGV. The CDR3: CASSLVSEESEQYF. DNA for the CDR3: TGTGCCAGCAGCTTAGTTTCGGAGGAAAGCGAGCAGTACTTC.

The CDR3 DNA reads as TGCAGCGTACTGCAGGGGATCACCGGGGAGCTGTTTTTT. Its translation is CSVLQGITGELFF. J is TRBJ2-2 and V is TRBV29-1, with D perhaps TRBD1 (6 bases). In germline, CDR1 is SQVTM, CDR2 ANQGSEA. V was shortened by 6 bases and J by 4 bases, with 12 bases between the two germline ends. The CDR3 contains 13 residues.

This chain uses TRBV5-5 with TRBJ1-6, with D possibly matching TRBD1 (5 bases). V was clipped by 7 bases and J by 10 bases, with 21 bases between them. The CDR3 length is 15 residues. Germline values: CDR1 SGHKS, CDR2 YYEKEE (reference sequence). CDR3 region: CASRRSGPGGSPLHF. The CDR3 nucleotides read TGTGCCAGCCGCCGGTCCGGACCCGGGGGGTCACCCCTCCACTTT.

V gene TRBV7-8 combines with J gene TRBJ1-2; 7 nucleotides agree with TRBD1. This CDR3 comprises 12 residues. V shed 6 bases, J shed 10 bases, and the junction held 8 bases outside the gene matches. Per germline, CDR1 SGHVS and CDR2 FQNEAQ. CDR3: CASSYRGWDYTF. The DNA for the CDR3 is TGTGCCAGCAGTTACAGGGGTTGGGACTACACCTTC.

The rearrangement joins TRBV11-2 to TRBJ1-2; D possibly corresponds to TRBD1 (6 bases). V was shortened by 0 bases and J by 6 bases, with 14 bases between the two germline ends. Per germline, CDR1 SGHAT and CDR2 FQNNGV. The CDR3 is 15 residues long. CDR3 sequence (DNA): TGTGCCAGCAGCTTAGAAAACAGGGTGGAGAATGGCTACACCTTC. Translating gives CASSLENRVENGYTF. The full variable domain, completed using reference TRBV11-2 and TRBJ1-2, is EAGVAQSPRYKIIEKRQSVAFWCNPISGHATLYWYQQILGQGPKLLIQFQNNGVVDDSQLPKDRFSAERLKGVDSTLKIQPAKLEDSAVYLCASSLENRVENGYTFGSGTRLTVV.

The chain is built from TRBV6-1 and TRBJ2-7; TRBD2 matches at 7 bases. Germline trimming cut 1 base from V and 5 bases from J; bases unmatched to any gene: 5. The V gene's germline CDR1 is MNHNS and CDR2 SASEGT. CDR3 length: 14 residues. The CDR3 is CASSEGGGFNEQYF. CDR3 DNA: TGTGCCAGCAGTGAAGGGGGAGGGTTCAACGAGCAGTACTTC.

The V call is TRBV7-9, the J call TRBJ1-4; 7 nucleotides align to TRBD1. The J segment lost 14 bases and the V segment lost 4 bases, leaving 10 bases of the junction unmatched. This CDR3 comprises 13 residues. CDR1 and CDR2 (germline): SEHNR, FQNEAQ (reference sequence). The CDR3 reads CASSSRQGLVLFF. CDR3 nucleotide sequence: TGTGCCAGCAGCTCCCGACAGGGCCTTGTGCTGTTTTTT. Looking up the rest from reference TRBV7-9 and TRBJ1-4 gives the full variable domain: DTGVSQNPRHKITKRGQNVTFRCDPISEHNRLYWYRQTLGQGPEFLTYFQNEAQLEKSRLLSDRFSAERPKGSFSTLEIQRTEQGDSAMYLCASSSRQGLVLFFGSGTQLSVL.

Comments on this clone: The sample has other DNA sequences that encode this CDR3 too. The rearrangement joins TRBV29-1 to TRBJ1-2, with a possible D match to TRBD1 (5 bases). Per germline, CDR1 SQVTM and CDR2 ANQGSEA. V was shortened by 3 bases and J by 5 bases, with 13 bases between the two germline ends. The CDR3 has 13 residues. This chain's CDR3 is CSVEGGLGYGYTF. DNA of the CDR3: TGCAGCGTTGAGGGGGGGTTGGGGTATGGCTACACCTTC.

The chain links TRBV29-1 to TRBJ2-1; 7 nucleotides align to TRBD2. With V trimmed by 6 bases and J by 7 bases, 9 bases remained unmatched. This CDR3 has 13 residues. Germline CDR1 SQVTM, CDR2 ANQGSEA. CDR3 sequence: CSVPAGAGNEQFF. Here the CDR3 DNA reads TGCAGCGTCCCAGCAGGAGCGGGGAATGAGCAGTTCTTC.

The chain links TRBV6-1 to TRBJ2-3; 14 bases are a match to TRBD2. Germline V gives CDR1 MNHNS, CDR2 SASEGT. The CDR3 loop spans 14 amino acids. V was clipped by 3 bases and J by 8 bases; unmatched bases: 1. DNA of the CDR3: TGTGCCAGCAGTGACGGGACTAGCGGGGGTACGCAGTATTTT. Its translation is CASSDGTSGGTQYF.

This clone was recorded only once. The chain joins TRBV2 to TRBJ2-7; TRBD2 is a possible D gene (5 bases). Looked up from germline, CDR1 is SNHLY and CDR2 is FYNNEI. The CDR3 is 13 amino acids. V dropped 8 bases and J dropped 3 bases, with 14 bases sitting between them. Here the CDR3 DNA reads TGTGCCAGCGCGGGCAGTAAATTCTACGAGCAGTACTTC. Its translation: CASAGSKFYEQYF. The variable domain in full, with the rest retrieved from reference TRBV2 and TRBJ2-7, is EPEVTQTPSHQVTQMGQEVILRCVPISNHLYFYWYRQILGQKVEFLVSFYNNEISEKSEIFDDQFSVERPDGSNFTLKIRSTKLEDSAMYFCASAGSKFYEQYFGPGTRLTVT.

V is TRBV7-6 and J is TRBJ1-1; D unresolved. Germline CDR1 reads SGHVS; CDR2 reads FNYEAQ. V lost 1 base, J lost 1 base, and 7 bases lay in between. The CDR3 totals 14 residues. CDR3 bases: TGTGCCAGCAGCTTAGGGGGAGGGAACACTGAAGCTTTCTTT. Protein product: CASSLGGGNTEAFF.

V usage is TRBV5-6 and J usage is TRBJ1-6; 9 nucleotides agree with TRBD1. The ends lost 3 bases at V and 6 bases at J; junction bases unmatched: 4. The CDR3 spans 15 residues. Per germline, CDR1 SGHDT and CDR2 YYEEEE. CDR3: CASSSGQGLNSPLHF. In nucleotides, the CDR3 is TGTGCCAGCAGCTCGGGACAGGGACTTAATTCACCCCTCCACTTT.

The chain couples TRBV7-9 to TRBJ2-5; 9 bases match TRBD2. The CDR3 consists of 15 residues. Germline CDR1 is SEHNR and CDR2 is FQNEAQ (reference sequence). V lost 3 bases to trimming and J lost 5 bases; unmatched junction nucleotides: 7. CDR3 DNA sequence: TGTGCCAGCAGCTTCTCTAGCGGGGCTCGGGAGACCCAGTACTTC. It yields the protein CASSFSSGARETQYF.

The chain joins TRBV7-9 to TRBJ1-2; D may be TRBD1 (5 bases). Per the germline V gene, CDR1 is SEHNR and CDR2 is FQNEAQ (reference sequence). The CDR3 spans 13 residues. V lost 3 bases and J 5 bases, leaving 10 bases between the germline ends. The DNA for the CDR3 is TGTGCCAGCAGCTTTCAGGGTCGGTATGGCTACACCTTC. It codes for CASSFQGRYGYTF.

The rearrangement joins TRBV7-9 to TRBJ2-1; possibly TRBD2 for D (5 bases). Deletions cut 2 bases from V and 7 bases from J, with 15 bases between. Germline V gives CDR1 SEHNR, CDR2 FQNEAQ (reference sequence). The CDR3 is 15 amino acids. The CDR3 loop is CASSLIGLGGNEQFF. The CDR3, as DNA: TGTGCCAGCAGCTTAATAGGGTTGGGCGGGAATGAGCAGTTCTTC. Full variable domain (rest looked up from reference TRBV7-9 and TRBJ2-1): DTGVSQNPRHKITKRGQNVTFRCDPISEHNRLYWYRQTLGQGPEFLTYFQNEAQLEKSRLLSDRFSAERPKGSFSTLEIQRTEQGDSAMYLCASSLIGLGGNEQFFGPGTRLTVL.

CDR3 in DNA: TGTGCCAGCAGCTTAGTGGGCGGGGGCGATACGCAGTATTTT. Translating gives CASSLVGGGDTQYF. This chain connects TRBV7-8 to TRBJ2-3; perhaps TRBD2 as D (7 bases). This CDR3 has 14 amino acids. CDR1 and CDR2 (germline): SGHVS, FQNEAQ. Trimming shortened V by 1 base and J by 6 bases, and 11 bases separated the two germline ends.

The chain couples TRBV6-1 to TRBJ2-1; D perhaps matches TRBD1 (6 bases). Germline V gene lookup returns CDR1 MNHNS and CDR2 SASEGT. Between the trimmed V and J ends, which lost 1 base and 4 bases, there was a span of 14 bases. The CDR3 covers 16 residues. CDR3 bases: TGTGCCAGCAGTGAAGACGGCCAGGGGTTATACAATGAGCAGTTCTTC. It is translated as CASSEDGQGLYNEQFF.

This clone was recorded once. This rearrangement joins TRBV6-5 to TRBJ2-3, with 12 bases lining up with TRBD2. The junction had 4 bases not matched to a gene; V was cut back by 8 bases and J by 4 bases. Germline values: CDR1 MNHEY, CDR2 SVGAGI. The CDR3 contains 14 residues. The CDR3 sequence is CASGASGGADTQYF. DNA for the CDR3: TGTGCCAGCGGGGCTAGCGGGGGGGCAGATACGCAGTATTTT.

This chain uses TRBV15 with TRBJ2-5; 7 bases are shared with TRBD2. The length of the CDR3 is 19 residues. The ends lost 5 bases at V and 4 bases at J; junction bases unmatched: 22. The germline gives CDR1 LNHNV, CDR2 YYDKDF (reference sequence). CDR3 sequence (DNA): TGTGCCACCAGCCCGCGCCCCCTTAGACTAGCCGGGGCGGGAGAGACCCAGTACTTC. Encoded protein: CATSPRPLRLAGAGETQYF.

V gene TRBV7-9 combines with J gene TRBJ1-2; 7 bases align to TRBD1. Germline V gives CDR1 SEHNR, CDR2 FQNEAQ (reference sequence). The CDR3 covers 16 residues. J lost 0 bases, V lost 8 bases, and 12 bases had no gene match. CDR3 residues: CASRSGGTEPNYGYTF. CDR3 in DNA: TGTGCCAGCCGCTCGGGGGGGACAGAACCTAACTATGGCTACACCTTC.

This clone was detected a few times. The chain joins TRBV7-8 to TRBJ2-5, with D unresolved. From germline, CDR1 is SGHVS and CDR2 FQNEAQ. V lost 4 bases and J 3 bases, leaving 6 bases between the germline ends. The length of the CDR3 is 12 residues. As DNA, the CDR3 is TGTGCCAGCAGCTCACGGGAAGAGACCCAGTACTTC. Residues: CASSSREETQYF.

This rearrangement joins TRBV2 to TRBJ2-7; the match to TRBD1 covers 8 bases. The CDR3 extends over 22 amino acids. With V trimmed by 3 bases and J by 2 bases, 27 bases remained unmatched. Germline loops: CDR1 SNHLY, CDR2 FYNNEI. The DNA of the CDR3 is TGTGCCAGCAGTGAGAGGGGACAGGAGGGTGGTCGGGGTGAGGAGAACCCCTACGAGCAGTACTTC. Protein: CASSERGQEGGRGEENPYEQYF.